A single sample is the source of the 30 T cell receptor beta chains below, sequenced in a study of cytotoxic CD8 clonotypes in ibrutinib-treated CLL. The method was immunoSEQ multiplex PCR; TCRdb's version includes in-frame clones alone and lacks a portion of them. The data hold approximately 280,000 clones, with approximately 76% observed a single time. Sequencing used PBMCs, obtained at disease progression, from a patient treated with ibrutinib. The origin of the receptors is a human donor with chronic lymphocytic leukemia.

J is TRBJ2-7 and V is TRBV11-2; D not resolved. V shed 2 bases and J shed 0 bases, with 11 bases lying between them. The CDR3 is 15 residues long. The germline CDR1 and CDR2 sequences are SGHAT and FQNNGV. The CDR3 DNA sequence: TGTGCCAGCAGCTTATTTCCGCGGAGCTCCTACGAGCAGTACTTC. Translated: CASSLFPRSSYEQYF.

The chain recombines TRBV14 with TRBJ1-2; 7 bases are a match to TRBD1. Germline CDR1 is SGHDN and CDR2 is FVKESK. The CDR3 sequence is 14 residues long. The V and J ends lost 0 bases and 4 bases, in that order; junction bases with no gene match: 2. This CDR3 is CASSQEQGIYGYTF. The CDR3 DNA reads TGTGCCAGCAGCCAAGAACAGGGGATCTATGGCTACACCTTC. Based on the CDR3 plus reference TRBV14 and TRBJ1-2, the full variable domain is EAGVTQFPSHSVIEKGQTVTLRCDPISGHDNLYWYRRVMGKEIKFLLHFVKESKQDESGMPNNRFLAERTGGTYSTLKVQPAELEDSGVYFCASSQEQGIYGYTFGSGTRLTVV.

The chain links TRBV11-2 to TRBJ2-7; 12 positions match TRBD2. V was pared by 5 bases and J by 1 base, with 9 bases of the junction left unmatched. The CDR3 extends over 17 amino acids. CDR1 and CDR2 from the germline V gene are SGHAT and FQNNGV. CDR3 sequence (DNA): TGTGCCAGCAGCCAGAGACTAGCGGGAGAGTTTTCCTACGAGCAGTACTTC. This codes for CASSQRLAGEFSYEQYF.

This clone appeared a single time. The J gene is TRBJ2-3, the V gene TRBV5-4, with D uncertain. The length of the CDR3 is 15 residues. V lost 1 base and J lost 2, with 11 bases in between. Germline lookup yields CDR1 SGHNT and CDR2 YYREEE (reference sequence). The CDR3 is CASSLIPEFTDTQYF. CDR3 bases: TGTGCCAGCAGCTTGATACCGGAATTCACAGATACGCAGTATTTT.

V is TRBV27 and J is TRBJ1-6; possible D gene TRBD1, 5 bases. The V gene's germline CDR1 is MNHEY and CDR2 SMNVEV (reference sequence). V gave up 2 bases and J gave up 7 bases, with 12 bases separating them. The CDR3 contains 15 residues. Here the CDR3 DNA reads TGTGCCAGCAGTTTAGGACAAGGAAGAAATTCACCCCTCCACTTT. Translated, it gives CASSLGQGRNSPLHF.

The CDR3 loop reads CASSSGTSGGLFYEQYF. The CDR3 DNA sequence: TGTGCCAGCAGCTCCGGGACTAGCGGGGGCCTATTCTACGAGCAGTACTTC. The V call is TRBV6-4, the J call TRBJ2-7, with 14 bases matching TRBD2. Trimming took 6 bases from V and 3 from J; bases not matched to a gene: 10. CDR1 and CDR2 from the germline V gene are MRHNA and SNTAGT. The CDR3 covers 17 residues.

The chain has TRBV19 and TRBJ2-1; D ambiguous. Germline CDR1 and CDR2: LNHDA and SQIVND (reference sequence). The length of the CDR3 is 15 residues. V was shortened by 2 bases and J by 2 bases, with 10 bases between the two germline ends. CDR3: CASSISSPAYNEQFF. CDR3 bases: TGTGCCAGTAGTATAAGTAGTCCTGCCTACAATGAGCAGTTCTTC.

The chain is built from TRBV6-1 and TRBJ2-4, with D possibly matching TRBD2 (5 bases). The CDR3 runs to 16 residues. Germline V gene data show CDR1 as MNHNS and CDR2 as SASEGT. V lost 2 bases, J lost 1 base, and 12 bases lay in between. CDR3 in amino acids: CASSEWKGAAKNIQYF. The CDR3 DNA follows: TGTGCCAGCAGTGAATGGAAGGGAGCGGCCAAAAACATTCAGTACTTC.

The chain has TRBV9 and TRBJ2-7; D gene ambiguous. CDR1 and CDR2 from the germline V gene are SGDLS and YYNGEE. The CDR3 spans 15 residues. The V gene lost 0 bases and the J gene lost 0 bases, with 10 bases spanning the gap. CDR3 loop: CASSVGQWSSYEQYF. Written as DNA, the CDR3 is TGTGCCAGCAGCGTAGGCCAGTGGAGCTCCTACGAGCAGTACTTC.

This clone was picked up one time. This chain links TRBV7-9 with TRBJ2-1; D may be TRBD2 (6 bases). The CDR3 sequence is 15 residues long. V was shortened by 3 bases and J by 4 bases, with 13 bases between the two germline ends. From germline, CDR1 is SEHNR and CDR2 FQNEAQ (reference sequence). CDR3 residues: CASSLFAGRYNEQFF. CDR3 bases: TGTGCCAGCAGCTTGTTTGCGGGGAGATACAATGAGCAGTTCTTC.

In its sample, this clone was seen a few times. The CDR3: CASSMTGSGNTIYF. The CDR3 nucleotides read TGTGCCAGCAGCATGACGGGCTCTGGAAACACCATATATTTT. The chain carries TRBV5-6 and TRBJ1-3; D gene unclear. The CDR3 runs 14 residues. CDR1 and CDR2 from the germline V gene are SGHDT and YYEEEE. V shed 4 bases and J shed 0 bases, with 8 bases lying between them.

The J gene is TRBJ2-7, the V gene TRBV2; tentatively, D is TRBD2 (5 bases). This CDR3 spans 14 amino acids. In germline, CDR1 is SNHLY, CDR2 FYNNEI. Trimming took off 6 bases at V and 0 bases at J, with 12 bases between the two ends. The CDR3 DNA reads TGTGCCAGCAGCGCTATACGGGGCTCCTACGAGCAGTACTTC. This sequence encodes CASSAIRGSYEQYF.

J is TRBJ1-2 and V is TRBV5-4; D gene unclear. Trimming cost V 0 bases and J 5 bases, with 8 bases left between them. Germline values: CDR1 SGHNT, CDR2 YYREEE (reference sequence). The CDR3 is 13 amino acids. The CDR3 reads CASSLGEDYGYTF. The CDR3 nucleotides read TGTGCCAGCAGCTTGGGGGAGGATTATGGCTACACCTTC.

Points on this clone: Other DNA sequences within the sample encode an identical CDR3. V is TRBV2 and J is TRBJ2-7; the D is unclear. V was trimmed by 4 bases and J by 6 bases, leaving 4 bases between them. The CDR3 sequence is 10 residues long. Germline V gene sequence: CDR1 SNHLY, CDR2 FYNNEI. In DNA, the CDR3 is TGTGCCAGCAGTGGTGGCGAGCAGTACTTC. Residues: CASSGGEQYF.

This sequence joins TRBV28 and TRBJ1-2, with 12 bases lining up with TRBD1. The CDR3 totals 16 residues. Germline values: CDR1 MDHEN, CDR2 SYDVKM. Unmatched junction bases numbered 11, after V lost 4 bases and J lost 8 bases. In DNA form, the CDR3 reads TGTGCCAGCAGTTCGTCTCCGGGACAGGGGGCGCAAGGCTACACCTTC. Translation: CASSSSPGQGAQGYTF.

J is TRBJ1-1 and V is TRBV15; D is unclear. V was shortened by 5 bases and J by 2 bases, with 9 bases between the two germline ends. This CDR3 has 13 residues. Germline V gene data show CDR1 as LNHNV and CDR2 as YYDKDF (reference sequence). The chain's CDR3 is CATSVSPNTEAFF. The CDR3 nucleotides read TGTGCCACCAGCGTCAGTCCAAACACTGAAGCTTTCTTT.

This clone was found a few times. The chain recombines TRBV5-4 with TRBJ2-3, with 11 bases aligning to TRBD1. Losses at the gene ends were 3 bases for V and 6 bases for J; bases not matched to a gene: 9. The germline CDR1 and CDR2 sequences are SGHNT and YYREEE (reference sequence). This CDR3 is 16 amino acids long. The CDR3 sequence is CASSSGQGVVRDTQYF. CDR3 DNA sequence: TGTGCCAGCAGCTCGGGACAGGGGGTGGTCAGGGATACGCAGTATTTT.

This clone appeared a few times. The chain uses TRBV28 and TRBJ2-7; no clear D gene. Germline CDR1 reads MDHEN; CDR2 reads SYDVKM. Deletions cut 7 bases from V and 3 bases from J, with 16 bases between. CDR3 length equals 14 residues. CDR3 DNA: TGTGCCAGCATCTCCACCCCCCCCTACTACGAGCAGTACTTC. Translated: CASISTPPYYEQYF.

This chain joins TRBV27 and TRBJ2-1; tentative D call: TRBD1 (6 bases). The CDR3 length is 14 residues. The V gene's germline CDR1 is MNHEY and CDR2 SMNVEV (reference sequence). Between the trimmed V and J ends, which lost 3 bases and 7 bases, there was a span of 13 bases. CDR3 protein: CASSFARQGNEQFF. The CDR3 bases are TGTGCCAGCAGTTTTGCGCGCCAGGGGAATGAGCAGTTCTTC.

The rearrangement uses TRBV4-1 and TRBJ2-7, with 8 nucleotides matching TRBD2. The V and J ends lost 1 base and 4 bases, in that order; junction bases with no gene match: 9. The CDR3 is 16 residues long. CDR1 MGHRA and CDR2 YSYEKL come from the germline V gene. The CDR3 DNA is TGCGCCAGCAGCCAAGCCGGGAGGGCCGACTTGTACGAGCAGTACTTC. It is translated as CASSQAGRADLYEQYF.

The V gene is TRBV18, the J gene TRBJ1-5, with unresolved D. The CDR3 loop spans 15 amino acids. The V gene lost 2 bases and the J gene lost 11 bases, with 19 bases spanning the gap. Germline lookup yields CDR1 KGHSH and CDR2 LQKENI. CDR3 coding DNA: TGTGCCAGCTCACCAGACGCCCGGACGAGAGAGGCCCAGCATTTT. It codes for CASSPDARTREAQHF.

The sample holds a few counts of this clone. The CDR3 DNA reads TGCGCCAGCAGCACGTGGACAGGGTCTCATGCTACGCAGTATTTT. This translates into CASSTWTGSHATQYF. The gene calls are TRBV5-1 and TRBJ2-3, with 8 bases identical to TRBD1. This CDR3 has 15 residues. Unmatched junction bases numbered 12, after V lost 4 bases and J lost 8 bases. Germline loops: CDR1 SGHRS, CDR2 YFSETQ.

The J gene is TRBJ1-1, the V gene TRBV7-9; 9 nucleotides line up with TRBD1. CDR3 length: 13 amino acids. V lost 6 bases to trimming and J lost 7 bases; unmatched junction nucleotides: 6. Germline CDR1 reads SEHNR; CDR2 reads FQNEAQ (reference sequence). The CDR3 protein is CASSTGGRGEAFF. The CDR3 DNA reads as TGTGCCAGCAGTACAGGGGGCAGGGGTGAAGCTTTCTTT.

The chain has TRBV7-8 and TRBJ2-1; D is tentatively TRBD1 or TRBD2 (5 bases each). Germline lookup yields CDR1 SGHVS and CDR2 FQNEAQ. Trimming took off 0 bases at V and 3 bases at J, with 9 bases between the two ends. The CDR3 runs to 15 residues. CDR3 loop: CASSLAGPVYNEQFF. For the CDR3, the DNA is TGTGCCAGCAGCTTAGCGGGACCCGTCTACAATGAGCAGTTCTTC.

The gene calls are TRBV4-1 and TRBJ2-2; TRBD2 agrees at 11 bases. Germline CDR1 and CDR2: MGHRA and YSYEKL. V gave up 1 base and J gave up 0 bases; unmatched junction bases: 10. This CDR3 contains 20 residues. CDR3 nucleotide sequence: TGCGCCAGCAGCCAAGGCGGCCTAGCGGGGGGCCGTCCGAACACCGGGGAGCTGTTTTTT. Amino acid sequence: CASSQGGLAGGRPNTGELFF.

The chain couples TRBV7-9 to TRBJ2-1, with TRBD2 identical over 10 bases. V shed 3 bases and J 6 bases; nucleotides not matched to a gene: 5. The CDR3 loop spans 15 amino acids. The germline V gene has CDR1 SEHNR and CDR2 FQNEAQ (reference sequence). DNA for the CDR3: TGTGCCAGCAGCTTGGGACTAGCGAGCCTCAATGAGCAGTTCTTC. Translated, it gives CASSLGLASLNEQFF.

V is TRBV9 and J is TRBJ2-5, with 12 bases fitting TRBD1. From germline, CDR1 is SGDLS and CDR2 YYNGEE. V shed 3 bases and J 5 bases; nucleotides not matched to a gene: 5. The CDR3 is 15 amino acids. CDR3 nucleotide sequence: TGTGCCAGCAGCGCCGGGACAGGGGGCAGGGAGACCCAGTACTTC. Amino acid sequence: CASSAGTGGRETQYF.

As for this clone: A read error may explain this, as a much larger clone is one base away. Other DNA sequences in the same sample also yield this CDR3. J is TRBJ1-1 and V is TRBV13; unclear D gene. Germline V gene data show CDR1 as PRHDT and CDR2 as FYEKMQ (reference sequence). The CDR3 is 14 residues long. The chain's CDR3 is CASSLGLMNTEAFF. Written as DNA, the CDR3 is TGTGCCAGCAGCTTAGGCCTGATGAACACTGAGGCTTTCTTT.

This chain connects TRBV6-6 to TRBJ2-5, with 8 bases lining up with TRBD1. V lost 2 bases, J lost 3 bases, and 5 bases stayed unmatched. CDR3 length equals 15 residues. Germline lookup yields CDR1 MNHNY and CDR2 SVGAGI (reference sequence). The chain's CDR3 is CASSYPRQGKETQYF. As DNA, the CDR3 is TGTGCCAGCAGTTACCCCAGACAGGGGAAAGAGACCCAGTACTTC.

There are a few counts of this clone. The chain uses TRBV6-5 and TRBJ1-4; D gene ambiguous. CDR1 and CDR2 from the germline V gene are MNHEY and SVGAGI. The V end was cut by 5 bases, the J end by 7 bases, with 8 bases between. This CDR3 comprises 12 residues. As DNA, the CDR3 is TGTGCCAGCAGTGTCCTTGGTGAAAAACTGTTTTTT. Translated, it gives CASSVLGEKLFF.